This T cell receptor (beta chain) was retrieved from a study of blood T cell repertoires in COVID-19. TCRdb's copy holds only in-frame clones and misses some; the assay was immunoSEQ multiplex PCR. This table holds approximately 200,000 clones, about 86% found once. Germline lookup yields CDR1 SGHTA and CDR2 FQGNSA. Trimming left V 9 bases short and J 1 base short, with 10 bases between. This CDR3 spans 13 amino acids. The sample consisted of PBMCs or T cells enriched from blood (not recorded which). The V call is TRBV7-2, the J call TRBJ2-1, with a tentative D call TRBD2 (5 bases). This sequence was found in a woman in her forties with acute COVID-19. Here the CDR3 DNA reads TGTGCCAGTGTAGGACTTTCCTACAATGAGCAGTTCTTC. Amino acid sequence: CASVGLSYNEQFF.